This entry lists 27 T cell receptor beta chains sequenced from one sample in a study of breast tumors, draining lymph nodes, adjacent tissues. TCRdb reanalysed the multiplex PCR reads using MiXCR and keeps one entry per CDR3 protein. The data show around 230,000 distinct CDR3 sequences, about 30% seen once. The lymph nodes were axillary draining lymph nodes from breast cancer patients. The sequenced sample was axillary lymph node tissue. Receptors were obtained from a female donor with breast cancer. Some clones in this sample may be carry-over from other donors' samples.

The chain combines TRBV2 with TRBJ2-2; the match to TRBD2 covers 7 bases. The CDR3 has 12 amino acids. CDR1 is SNHLY, CDR2 FYNNEI, per germline. With 8 bases clipped from V and 5 bases from J, the junction kept 2 bases outside the gene matches. CDR3 in DNA: TGTGCCAGCCTTAGCGGGACCGGGGAGCTGTTTTTT. It codes for CASLSGTGELFF.

This clonotype was counted between two and nine times. The chain links TRBV27 to TRBJ2-2; 8 bases are a match to TRBD1. The trim removed 6 bases at V and 4 bases at J, leaving 7 bases unmatched. Per the germline V gene, CDR1 is MNHEY and CDR2 is SMNVEV (reference sequence). The CDR3 has 15 residues. CDR3 loop: CASRPDRAATGELFF. DNA of the CDR3: TGTGCCAGCAGACCGGACAGGGCCGCCACCGGGGAGCTGTTTTTT.

This chain joins TRBV6-5 and TRBJ1-1; 9 bases line up with TRBD1. Losses at the gene ends were 5 bases for V and 4 bases for J; bases not matched to a gene: 8. CDR3 size: 15 residues. CDR1 MNHEY and CDR2 SVGAGI come from the germline V gene. This CDR3 is CASSLTGGGGTEAFF. The CDR3 nucleotides read TGTGCCAGCAGTCTAACAGGGGGCGGAGGCACTGAAGCTTTCTTT.

A few counts support this clonotype. The J gene is TRBJ1-1, the V gene TRBV12-3 or TRBV12-4; 7 bases are shared with TRBD1. The CDR3 runs 13 residues. Germline trimming cut 9 bases from V and 2 bases from J; bases unmatched to any gene: 6. CDR3 sequence reads: CASYRGGNTEAFF. The DNA of the CDR3 is TGTGCCAGTTACAGGGGCGGCAACACTGAAGCTTTCTTT.

The chain carries TRBV2 and TRBJ1-5, with a possible D match to TRBD1 (5 bases). The CDR3 runs to 13 residues. CDR1 SNHLY and CDR2 FYNNEI come from the germline V gene. V lost 4 bases, J lost 14 bases, and 18 bases lay in between. CDR3 loop: CASSGPGKGYEHF. The CDR3 DNA is TGTGCCAGCAGTGGGCCAGGGAAGGGCTACGAGCATTTT.

Comments on this clonotype: One end of the junction fails to match germline, which may point to a read error. The chain carries TRBV7-3 and TRBJ1-4; no reliable D call. The V gene's germline CDR1 is SGHTA and CDR2 FQGTGA. The CDR3 extends over 13 amino acids. CDR3: CASSLDGNEKLFF. CDR3 sequence (DNA): TGCGCCAGCAGCTTGGATGGCAATGAAAAACTGTTTTTT.

This chain connects TRBV30 to TRBJ2-6; D uncertain. Germline V gene sequence: CDR1 GTSNPN, CDR2 SVGIG (reference sequence). CDR3 length: 14 amino acids. Trimming pared 8 bases from V and 0 bases from J, leaving 11 bases between. CDR3 region: CATDPDSGANVLTF. CDR3 nucleotides: TGTGCCACGGACCCCGACTCTGGGGCCAACGTCCTGACTTTC.

J is TRBJ2-1 and V is TRBV5-1, with TRBD2 matching over 7 bases. From germline, CDR1 is SGHRS and CDR2 YFSETQ. CDR3 size: 17 residues. Trimming cost V 3 bases and J 4 bases; bases outside gene matches: 13. The chain's CDR3 is CASSSDLKRDPYNEQFF. CDR3 in DNA: TGCGCCAGCAGCTCGGACCTGAAGCGGGACCCATACAATGAGCAGTTCTTC.

Many counts were recorded for this clonotype. A much larger clone lies a single base off, so this may be a read error. The V call is TRBV20-1, the J call TRBJ2-7, with TRBD2 identical over 11 bases. CDR3 size: 14 residues. With 1 base clipped from V and 6 bases from J, the junction kept 5 bases outside the gene matches. CDR1 is DFQATT and CDR2 is SNEGSKA in the germline V gene (reference sequence). The CDR3 sequence: CSARGLAGGSEQYF. The CDR3, as DNA: TGCAGTGCTAGAGGGCTAGCGGGAGGCTCCGAGCAGTACTTC.

There are a few counts of this clonotype. The V call is TRBV11-3, the J call TRBJ2-3; 7 nucleotides match TRBD2. The CDR3 has 17 amino acids. Per germline, CDR1 SGHNT and CDR2 YENEEA. V lost 5 bases, J lost 2 bases, and 13 bases stayed unmatched. The CDR3 nucleotides are TGTGCCAGCAGCGACCGTACTAGCGCGACCCTCACAGATACGCAGTATTTT. This sequence encodes CASSDRTSATLTDTQYF.

This clonotype appeared a few times. One base away lies a much larger clone, so this may be a sequencing read error. This likely comes from a read error, as the CDR3 has no conserved phenylalanine or tryptophan at its end. The J gene is TRBJ2-1, the V gene TRBV9, with TRBD2 matching over 9 bases. Germline V gene lookup returns CDR1 SGDLS and CDR2 YYNGEE. The ends lost 1 base at V and 10 bases at J; junction bases unmatched: 3. The CDR3 runs to 13 residues. CDR3 in amino acids: CASSVTGLAEQFS. The CDR3 DNA sequence: TGTGCCAGCAGCGTAACGGGACTAGCAGAGCAGTTCTCC.

In this sample, this clonotype turned up many times. The chain carries TRBV7-8 and TRBJ2-3, with D uncertain. Germline CDR1 and CDR2: SGHVS and FQNEAQ. The V end lost 8 bases, the J end lost 1 base, and 4 bases lay between the germline ends. This CDR3 contains 11 residues. The CDR3 nucleotides read TGTGCCAGCGGGGGCACAGATACGCAGTATTTT. It yields the protein CASGGTDTQYF.

This clonotype showed up many times. V usage is TRBV7-2 and J usage is TRBJ2-7; perhaps TRBD1 as D (6 bases). Trimming took 3 bases from V and 1 from J, leaving 10 bases between them. Germline V gene sequence: CDR1 SGHTA, CDR2 FQGNSA. The CDR3 sequence is 14 residues long. The CDR3 nucleotides read TGTGCCAGCAGCTTGGGGGCCACATCCTACGAGCAGTACTTC. Translating gives CASSLGATSYEQYF.

This clonotype was seen many times. This chain connects TRBV20-1 to TRBJ2-1; D gene ambiguous. CDR1 is DFQATT and CDR2 is SNEGSKA in the germline V gene (reference sequence). CDR3 length: 15 amino acids. Deletions cut 0 bases from V and 4 bases from J, with 13 bases between. The CDR3 nucleotides read TGCAGTGCTAGAGATAGGCATTTCAGGTACAATGAGCAGTTCTTC. Residues: CSARDRHFRYNEQFF.

This clonotype was seen repeatedly, ten times or more. The rearrangement uses TRBV24-1 and TRBJ2-1; 7 positions agree with TRBD1. The CDR3 has 15 amino acids. CDR1 is KGHDR and CDR2 is SFDVKD in the germline V gene. Germline trimming cut 3 bases from V and 5 bases from J; bases unmatched to any gene: 6. The CDR3 nucleotides are TGTGCCACCAGTGATCGACGCGACAGGGACAATGAGCAGTTCTTC. This encodes CATSDRRDRDNEQFF.

This clonotype was detected ten times or more. The chain combines TRBV7-9 with TRBJ1-1; 9 nucleotides match TRBD1. V lost 1 base, J lost 2 bases, and 2 bases stayed unmatched. In germline, CDR1 is SEHNR, CDR2 FQNEAQ (reference sequence). The CDR3 is 15 residues long. CDR3 in amino acids: CASSLETGGNTEAFF. The CDR3 DNA reads as TGTGCCAGCAGCTTAGAGACAGGGGGAAACACTGAAGCTTTCTTT.

This clonotype was found many times. This chain connects TRBV12-3 or TRBV12-4 to TRBJ2-5, with 7 bases aligning to TRBD1. With 6 bases clipped from V and 2 bases from J, the junction kept 6 bases outside the gene matches. CDR3 size: 14 residues. Here the CDR3 reads CASSKGGLQETQYF. The CDR3 DNA is TGTGCCAGCAGCAAAGGGGGCTTACAAGAGACCCAGTACTTC.

This clonotype was seen ten or more times. The CDR3 is CASGRDRSYEQYF. The CDR3 coding sequence is TGTGCCAGCGGGCGGGACAGATCATACGAGCAGTACTTC. The genes are TRBV2 and TRBJ2-7; a possible D gene is TRBD1 (7 bases). The CDR3 is 13 residues long. CDR1 SNHLY and CDR2 FYNNEI come from the germline V gene. V lost 8 bases, J lost 4 bases, and 15 bases lay in between.

Many counts were recorded for this clonotype. The chain recombines TRBV6-1 with TRBJ1-3; the match to TRBD1 covers 7 bases. This CDR3 has 14 amino acids. The junction had 2 bases not matched to a gene; V was cut back by 4 bases and J by 2 bases. Germline V gene sequence: CDR1 MNHNS, CDR2 SASEGT. CDR3 amino acids: CASSATGTGNTIYF. CDR3 coding DNA: TGTGCCAGCAGTGCGACAGGGACTGGAAACACCATATATTTT.

This clonotype came up many times. This chain joins TRBV7-2 and TRBJ2-7; possibly TRBD1 or TRBD2 for D (7 bases each). The germline V gene encodes CDR1 SGHTA and CDR2 FQGNSA. The CDR3 runs 16 residues. V lost 0 bases and J 2 bases, leaving 14 bases between the germline ends. The CDR3 here is CASSLAAGGETYEQYF. CDR3 coding DNA: TGTGCCAGCAGCTTAGCGGCAGGGGGGGAGACCTACGAGCAGTACTTC.

Comments on this clonotype: At one boundary the junction diverges from the germline segment, which might be a read error. The chain recombines TRBV20-1 with TRBJ1-1, with D possibly matching TRBD1 (5 bases). Germline V CDR1 and CDR2: DFQATT, SNEGSKA (reference sequence). CDR3 size: 17 residues. CDR3 sequence reads: CCALKTAYPQPGTEAFF. DNA for the CDR3: TGCTGTGCTCTGAAGACAGCGTACCCCCAGCCGGGGACTGAAGCTTTCTTT.

This clonotype was seen at least ten times. The chain couples TRBV7-3 to TRBJ2-1; D is ambiguous. This CDR3 region has 15 residues. V was clipped by 4 bases and J by 5 bases, with 15 bases between them. Germline lookup yields CDR1 SGHTA and CDR2 FQGTGA. CDR3 in DNA: TGTGCCAGCAGCTCTTCGGGCGGCGGAGACAATGAGCAGTTCTTC. This gives the protein CASSSSGGGDNEQFF.

This clonotype has a count of ten or more. The chain is built from TRBV9 and TRBJ2-2; 10 bases match TRBD2. J gave up 6 bases and V 1 base, and 3 bases lay outside the gene matches. In germline, CDR1 is SGDLS, CDR2 YYNGEE. The CDR3 contains 15 residues. CDR3 DNA sequence: TGTGCCAGCAGCGTACTAGCGGGAGCCCCCGGGGAGCTGTTTTTT. Translation gives CASSVLAGAPGELFF.

This clonotype was detected ten times or more. This chain links TRBV5-1 with TRBJ2-7, with D possibly TRBD2 on 6 matching bases. Germline CDR1 and CDR2: SGHRS and YFSETQ. The CDR3 is made up of 14 amino acids. V lost 2 bases to trimming and J lost 5 bases, with 14 bases between them. As DNA, the CDR3 is TGCGCCAGCAGCTTCGGGGGAGACGCCAACGAGCAGTACTTC. Translation: CASSFGGDANEQYF.

The CDR3 DNA follows: TGTGCCTGGAGTAAAGGGGCAGTTAGCAATCAGCCCCAGCATTTT. Translating gives CAWSKGAVSNQPQHF. The genes are TRBV30 and TRBJ1-5; weak D call: TRBD1 (5 bases). The CDR3 is 15 residues long. V dropped 2 bases and J dropped 0 bases, with 11 bases sitting between them. Per germline, CDR1 GTSNPN and CDR2 SVGIG (reference sequence).

In its sample, this clonotype was seen many times. This chain connects TRBV20-1 to TRBJ2-3, with D tentatively TRBD1 (5 bases). Germline assignment: CDR1 DFQATT and CDR2 SNEGSKA (reference sequence). Trimming cost V 3 bases and J 4 bases, with 11 bases left between them. CDR3 length equals 13 residues. The CDR3: CSARGPSPDTQYF. CDR3 bases: TGCAGTGCTAGGGGGCCGAGCCCAGATACGCAGTATTTT.

This clonotype was detected many times. The chain links TRBV20-1 to TRBJ1-1; unclear D gene. V lost 4 bases to trimming and J lost 4 bases, with 13 bases between them. Germline CDR1 is DFQATT and CDR2 is SNEGSKA (reference sequence). This CDR3 contains 13 residues. The CDR3 is CSAITRWGTEAFF. In DNA, the CDR3 is TGCAGTGCTATCACGAGGTGGGGCACTGAAGCTTTCTTT.